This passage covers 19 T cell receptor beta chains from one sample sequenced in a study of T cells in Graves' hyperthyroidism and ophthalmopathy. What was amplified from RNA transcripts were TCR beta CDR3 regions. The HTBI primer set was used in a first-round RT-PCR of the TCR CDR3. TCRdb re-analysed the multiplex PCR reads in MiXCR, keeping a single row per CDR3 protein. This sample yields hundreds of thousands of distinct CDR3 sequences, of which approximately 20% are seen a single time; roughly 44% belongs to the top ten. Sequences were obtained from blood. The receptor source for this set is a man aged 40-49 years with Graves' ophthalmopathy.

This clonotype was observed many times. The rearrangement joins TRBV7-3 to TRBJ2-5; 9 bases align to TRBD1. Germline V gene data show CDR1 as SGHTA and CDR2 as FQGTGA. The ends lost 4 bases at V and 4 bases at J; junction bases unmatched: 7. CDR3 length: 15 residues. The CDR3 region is CASSSTGGDGETQYF. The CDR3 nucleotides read TGTGCCAGCAGCTCGACAGGGGGGGATGGAGAGACCCAGTACTTC.

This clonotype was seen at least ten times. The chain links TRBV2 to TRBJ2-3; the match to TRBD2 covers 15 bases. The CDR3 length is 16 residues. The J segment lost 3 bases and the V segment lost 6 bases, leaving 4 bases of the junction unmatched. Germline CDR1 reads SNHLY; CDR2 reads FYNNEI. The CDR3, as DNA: TGTGCCAGCAGGGGGACTAGCGGGGGGAGGACAGATACGCAGTATTTT. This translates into CASRGTSGGRTDTQYF.

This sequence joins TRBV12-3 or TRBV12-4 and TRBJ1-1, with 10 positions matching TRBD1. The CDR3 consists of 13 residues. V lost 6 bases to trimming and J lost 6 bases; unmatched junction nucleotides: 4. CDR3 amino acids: CASRGQGRPEAFF. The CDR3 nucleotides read TGTGCCAGCAGGGGACAGGGGCGACCTGAAGCTTTCTTT.

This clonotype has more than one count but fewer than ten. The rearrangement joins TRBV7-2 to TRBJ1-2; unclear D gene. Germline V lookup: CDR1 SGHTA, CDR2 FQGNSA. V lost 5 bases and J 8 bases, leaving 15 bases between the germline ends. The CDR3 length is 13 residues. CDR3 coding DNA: TGTGCCAGCAGCAACAGTCACCGAGAAGGCTACACCTTC. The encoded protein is CASSNSHREGYTF. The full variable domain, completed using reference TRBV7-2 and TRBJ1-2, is GAGVSQSPSNKVTEKGKDVELRCDPISGHTALYWYRQSLGQGLEFLIYFQGNSAPDKSGLPSDRFSAERTGGSVSTLTIQRTQQEDSAVYLCASSNSHREGYTFGSGTRLTVV.

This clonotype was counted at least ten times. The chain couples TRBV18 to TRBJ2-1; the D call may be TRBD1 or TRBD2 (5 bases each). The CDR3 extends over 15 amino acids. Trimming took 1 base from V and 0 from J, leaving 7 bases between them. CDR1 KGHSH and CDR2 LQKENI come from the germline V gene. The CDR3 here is CASSPQGSSYNEQFF. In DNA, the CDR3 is TGTGCCAGCTCACCACAGGGGAGCTCCTACAATGAGCAGTTCTTC. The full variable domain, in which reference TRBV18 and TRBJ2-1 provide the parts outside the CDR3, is NAGVMQNPRHLVRRRGQEARLRCSPMKGHSHVYWYRQLPEEGLKFMVYLQKENIIDESGMPKERFSAEFPKEGPSILRIQQVVRGDSAAYFCASSPQGSSYNEQFFGPGTRLTVL.

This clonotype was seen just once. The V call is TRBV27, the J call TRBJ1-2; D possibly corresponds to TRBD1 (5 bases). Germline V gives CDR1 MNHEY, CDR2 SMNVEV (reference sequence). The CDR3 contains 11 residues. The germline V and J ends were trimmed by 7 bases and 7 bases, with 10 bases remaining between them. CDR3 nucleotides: TGTGCCAGCAATGGGGGTGCTGGCTACACCTTC. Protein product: CASNGGAGYTF.

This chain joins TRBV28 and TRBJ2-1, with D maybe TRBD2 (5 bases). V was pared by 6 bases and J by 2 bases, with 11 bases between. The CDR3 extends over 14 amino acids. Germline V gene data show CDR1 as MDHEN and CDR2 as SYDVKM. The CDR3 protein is CASRGKLAYNEQFF. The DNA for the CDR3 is TGTGCCAGCAGGGGAAAACTAGCCTACAATGAGCAGTTCTTC.

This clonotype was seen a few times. CDR3 DNA: TGTGCCAGCAGCTTAGGAGGCGGAGGGATGGGTGCGGGGAACACTGAAGCTTTCTTT. Its translation is CASSLGGGGMGAGNTEAFF. The chain couples TRBV11-2 to TRBJ1-1, with D unclear. This CDR3 spans 19 amino acids. Germline V gene lookup returns CDR1 SGHAT and CDR2 FQNNGV. V lost 1 base and J 1 base, leaving 22 bases between the germline ends.

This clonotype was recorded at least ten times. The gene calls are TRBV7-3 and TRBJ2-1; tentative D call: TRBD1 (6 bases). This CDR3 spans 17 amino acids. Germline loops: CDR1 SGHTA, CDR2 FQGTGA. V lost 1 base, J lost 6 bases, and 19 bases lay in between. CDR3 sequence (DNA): TGTGCCAGCAGCTTAATCGGGGAAAAGGGGGACGGCAATGAGCAGTTCTTC. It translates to CASSLIGEKGDGNEQFF.

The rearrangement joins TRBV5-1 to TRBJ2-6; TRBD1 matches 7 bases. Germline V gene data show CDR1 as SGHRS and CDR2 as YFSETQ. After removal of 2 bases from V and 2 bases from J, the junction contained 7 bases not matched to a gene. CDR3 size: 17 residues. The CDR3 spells CASSFQTGPAGANVLTF. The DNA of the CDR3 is TGCGCCAGCAGCTTTCAGACAGGGCCGGCTGGGGCCAACGTCCTGACTTTC.

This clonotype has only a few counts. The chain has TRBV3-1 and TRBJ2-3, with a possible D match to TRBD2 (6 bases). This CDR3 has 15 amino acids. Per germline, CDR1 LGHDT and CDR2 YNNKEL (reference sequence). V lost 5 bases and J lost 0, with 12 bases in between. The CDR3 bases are TGTGCCAGCAGCTGGGGGGACGATAGCACAGATACGCAGTATTTT. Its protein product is CASSWGDDSTDTQYF.

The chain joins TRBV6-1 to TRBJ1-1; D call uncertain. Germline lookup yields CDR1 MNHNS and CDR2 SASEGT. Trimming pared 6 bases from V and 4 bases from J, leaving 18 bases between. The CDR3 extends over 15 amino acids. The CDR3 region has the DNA TGTGCCAGCAGCGTGAAGCGGGTATTAGGCACTGAAGCTTTCTTT. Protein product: CASSVKRVLGTEAFF.

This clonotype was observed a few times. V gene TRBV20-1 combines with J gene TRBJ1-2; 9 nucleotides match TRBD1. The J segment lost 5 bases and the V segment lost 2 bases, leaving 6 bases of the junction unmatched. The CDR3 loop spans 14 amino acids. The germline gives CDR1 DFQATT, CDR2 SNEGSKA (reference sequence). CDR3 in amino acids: CSARPAGTGYGYTF. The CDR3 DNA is TGCAGTGCTAGACCAGCCGGGACAGGGTATGGCTACACCTTC.

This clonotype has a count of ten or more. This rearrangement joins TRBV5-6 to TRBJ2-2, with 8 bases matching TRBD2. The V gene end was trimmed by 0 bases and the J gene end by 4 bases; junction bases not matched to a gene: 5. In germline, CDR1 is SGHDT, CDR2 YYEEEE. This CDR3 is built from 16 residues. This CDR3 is CASSLGLAGITGELFF. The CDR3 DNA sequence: TGTGCCAGCAGCTTGGGGCTAGCGGGTATCACCGGGGAGCTGTTTTTT.

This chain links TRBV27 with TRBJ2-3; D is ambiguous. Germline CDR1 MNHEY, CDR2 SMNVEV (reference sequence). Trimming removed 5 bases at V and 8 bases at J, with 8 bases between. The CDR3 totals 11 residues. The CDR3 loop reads CASSPVGTQYF. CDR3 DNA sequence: TGTGCCAGCAGTCCTGTCGGTACGCAGTATTTT.

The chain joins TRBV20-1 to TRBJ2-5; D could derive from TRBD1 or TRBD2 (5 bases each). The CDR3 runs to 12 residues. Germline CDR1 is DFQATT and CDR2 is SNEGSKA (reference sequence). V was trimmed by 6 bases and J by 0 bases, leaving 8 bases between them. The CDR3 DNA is TGCAGTGCCGAGGGGTACCAAGAGACCCAGTACTTC. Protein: CSAEGYQETQYF.

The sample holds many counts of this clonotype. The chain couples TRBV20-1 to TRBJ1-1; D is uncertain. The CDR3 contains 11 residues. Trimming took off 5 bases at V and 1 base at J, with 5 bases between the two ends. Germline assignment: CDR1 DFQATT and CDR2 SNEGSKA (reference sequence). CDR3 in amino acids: CSAHPNTEAFF. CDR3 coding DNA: TGCAGTGCTCACCCGAACACTGAAGCTTTCTTT.

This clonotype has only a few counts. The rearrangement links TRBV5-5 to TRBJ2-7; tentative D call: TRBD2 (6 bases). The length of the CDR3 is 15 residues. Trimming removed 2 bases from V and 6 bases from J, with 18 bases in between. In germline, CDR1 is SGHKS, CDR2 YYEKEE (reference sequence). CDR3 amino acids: CASSLNRDWPREQYF. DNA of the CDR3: TGTGCCAGCAGCTTAAACCGGGACTGGCCTCGCGAGCAGTACTTC. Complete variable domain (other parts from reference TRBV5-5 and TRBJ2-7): DAGVTQSPTHLIKTRGQQVTLRCSPISGHKSVSWYQQVLGQGPQFIFQYYEKEERGRGNFPDRFSARQFPNYSSELNVNALLLGDSALYLCASSLNRDWPREQYFGPGTRLTVT.

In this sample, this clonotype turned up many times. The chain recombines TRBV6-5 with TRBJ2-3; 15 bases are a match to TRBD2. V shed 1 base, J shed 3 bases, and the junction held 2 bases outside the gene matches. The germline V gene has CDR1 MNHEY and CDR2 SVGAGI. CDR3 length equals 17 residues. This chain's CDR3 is CASSYLGLAGGTDTQYF. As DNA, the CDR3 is TGTGCCAGCAGTTACTTGGGACTAGCGGGAGGTACAGATACGCAGTATTTT.